The source of this T cell receptor (beta chain) is a study of blood T cell repertoires in COVID-19. Turning to the study itself: The United States, Italy and Spain supplied acute and convalescent COVID-19 samples. PBMCs, B-cell-depleted T cells, or T cells were the source of the cDNA or gDNA that made up the material.

Germline trimming cut 4 bases from V and 4 bases from J; bases unmatched to any gene: 9. This CDR3 region has 15 residues. The germline gives CDR1 SQVTM, CDR2 ANQGSEA. In the authors' workflow: Amplified reference gene primers provided the basis for estimating nucleated cell counts. Sequencing used immunoSEQ multiplex PCR; TCRdb keeps in-frame clones, though not all of them. V, J and clone size are those of that table, while D and trimming were read from the DNA. This table has about 82,000 clones, about 80% appearing once. The origin of this receptor is a woman aged 35 to 49 with active or convalescent COVID-19. The chain has TRBV29-1 and TRBJ2-3, with 9 positions matching TRBD2. Sequences were obtained from peripheral blood. This chain's CDR3 is CSVAHGLAGPDTQYF. In nucleotides, the CDR3 is TGCAGCGTTGCTCACGGGCTAGCGGGACCAGATACGCAGTATTTT.